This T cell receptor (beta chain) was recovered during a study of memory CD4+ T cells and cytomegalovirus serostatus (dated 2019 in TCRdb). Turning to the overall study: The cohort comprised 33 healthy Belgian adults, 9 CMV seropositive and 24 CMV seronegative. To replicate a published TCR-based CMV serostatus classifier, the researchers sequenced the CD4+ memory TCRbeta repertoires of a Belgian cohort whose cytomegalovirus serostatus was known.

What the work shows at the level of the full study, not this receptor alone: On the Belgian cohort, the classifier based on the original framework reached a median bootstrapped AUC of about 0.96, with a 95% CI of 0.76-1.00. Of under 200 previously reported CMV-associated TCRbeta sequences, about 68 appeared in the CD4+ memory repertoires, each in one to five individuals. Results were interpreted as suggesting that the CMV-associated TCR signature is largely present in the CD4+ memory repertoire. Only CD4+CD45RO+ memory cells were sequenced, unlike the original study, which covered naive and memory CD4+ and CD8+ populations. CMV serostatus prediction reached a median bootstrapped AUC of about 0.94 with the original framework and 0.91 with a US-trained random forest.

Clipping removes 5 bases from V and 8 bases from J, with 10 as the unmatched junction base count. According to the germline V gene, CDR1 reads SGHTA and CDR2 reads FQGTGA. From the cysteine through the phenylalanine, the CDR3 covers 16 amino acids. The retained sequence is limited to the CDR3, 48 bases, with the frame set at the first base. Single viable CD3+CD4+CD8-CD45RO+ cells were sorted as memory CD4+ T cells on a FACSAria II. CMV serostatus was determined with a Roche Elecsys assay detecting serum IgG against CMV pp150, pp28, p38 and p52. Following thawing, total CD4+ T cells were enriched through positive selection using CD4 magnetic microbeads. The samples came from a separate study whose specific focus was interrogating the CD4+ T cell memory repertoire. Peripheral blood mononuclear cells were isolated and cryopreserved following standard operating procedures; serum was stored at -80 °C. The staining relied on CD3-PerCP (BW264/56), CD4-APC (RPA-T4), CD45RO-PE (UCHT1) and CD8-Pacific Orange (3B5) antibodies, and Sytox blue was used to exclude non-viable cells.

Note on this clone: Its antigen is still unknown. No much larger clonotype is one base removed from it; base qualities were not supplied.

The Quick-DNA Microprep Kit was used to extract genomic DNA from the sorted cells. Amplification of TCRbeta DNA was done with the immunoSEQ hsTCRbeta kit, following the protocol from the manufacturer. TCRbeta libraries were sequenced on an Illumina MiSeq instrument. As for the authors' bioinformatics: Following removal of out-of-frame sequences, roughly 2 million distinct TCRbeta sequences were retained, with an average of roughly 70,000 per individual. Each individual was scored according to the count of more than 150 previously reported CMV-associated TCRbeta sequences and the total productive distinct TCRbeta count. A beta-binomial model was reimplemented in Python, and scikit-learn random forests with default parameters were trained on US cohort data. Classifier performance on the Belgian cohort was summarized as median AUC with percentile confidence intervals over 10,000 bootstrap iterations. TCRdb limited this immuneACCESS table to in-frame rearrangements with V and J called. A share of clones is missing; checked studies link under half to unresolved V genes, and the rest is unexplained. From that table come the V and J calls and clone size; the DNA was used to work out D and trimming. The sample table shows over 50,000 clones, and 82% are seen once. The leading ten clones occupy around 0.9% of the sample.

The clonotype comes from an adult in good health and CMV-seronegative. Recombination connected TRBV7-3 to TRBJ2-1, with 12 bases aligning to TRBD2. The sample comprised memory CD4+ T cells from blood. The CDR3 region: CASSTTGLAGIDEQFF. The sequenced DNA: TGTGCCAGCAGCACCACCGGACTAGCGGGAATCGATGAGCAGTTCTTC. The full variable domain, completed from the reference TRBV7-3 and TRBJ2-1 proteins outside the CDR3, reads GAGVSQTPSNKVTEKGKYVELRCDPISGHTALYWYRQSLGQGPEFLIYFQGTGAADDSGLPNDRFFAVRPEGSVSTLKIQRTERGDSAVYLCASSTTGLAGIDEQFFGPGTRLTVL.